What follows is one TCR beta chain and its context. Its target is unknown. Sequencing was performed with immunoSEQ multiplex PCR; in TCRdb, only in-frame clones are kept and a portion is missing. The data show around 160,000 clones, roughly nine tenths seen once. The data are from a study of radiation and T cells in renal cell carcinoma. Turning to the study itself: Nephrectomy followed 15 Gy stereotactic body radiation by 4 weeks. General study results and limits: Top tumor clonotypes rose in blood 2 weeks post-radiation, then contracted.

Time point here: baseline pretreatment blood. Treatment: 15 Gy SBRT to primary tumor, nephrectomy 4 weeks later. Serial blood draws occurred at baseline and 2 and 4 weeks post-SBRT. The patient's renal cell carcinoma had clear cell pathology. This CDR3 region has 16 residues. Germline assignment: CDR1 SGHTA and CDR2 FQGNSA. V lost 5 bases to trimming and J lost 0 bases; unmatched junction nucleotides: 4. The origin of this receptor is a woman between 65 and 79 years old with renal cell carcinoma. The material was blood, obtained from a patient whose treatment included radiotherapy and nephrectomy. V gene TRBV7-2 combines with J gene TRBJ2-3, with 11 bases that match TRBD2. The CDR3 region is CASSPRLAGSTDTQYF. The CDR3 DNA reads as TGTGCCAGCAGCCCAAGACTAGCGGGGAGCACAGATACGCAGTATTTT.